The sequence of this T cell receptor (beta chain) was determined in a study of tumor and adjacent non-tumor tissue in lung cancer. Background on the study: The cohort had around twelve adenocarcinoma, a couple of squamous cell and 1 small cell patients. Study results and caveats: Normal lung showed higher cumulative top 100 clone frequency than tumor.

TCRbeta libraries were built with three rounds of nested PCR, modified from ARM-PCR. TCRdb itself ran the multiplex PCR reads through MiXCR, one entry per CDR3 protein. The table includes roughly 90,000 distinct CDR3 sequences, more than 75% detected once. RNA was extracted from bulk tissue without any cell sorting. The normal lung tissue was taken more than 3 cm from the tumor edge. The CDR3 has 18 amino acids. The ends lost 4 bases at V and 0 bases at J; junction bases unmatched: 12. Germline V gene data show CDR1 as MDHEN and CDR2 as SYDVKM. About this clonotype: Its antigen remains unknown. A clone one base away is much larger, so this may be a read error.

The receptor's source is a woman between 45 and 65 years old with non-small cell lung cancer. The J gene is TRBJ2-7, the V gene TRBV28; 10 bases line up with TRBD2. Sequencing input: distant non-tumor lung tissue. CDR3 coding DNA: TGTGCCAGCAGTTCCCTCGGACTAGCGGAAGGATCCTCCTACGAGCAGTACTTC. Translation: CASSSLGLAEGSSYEQYF.